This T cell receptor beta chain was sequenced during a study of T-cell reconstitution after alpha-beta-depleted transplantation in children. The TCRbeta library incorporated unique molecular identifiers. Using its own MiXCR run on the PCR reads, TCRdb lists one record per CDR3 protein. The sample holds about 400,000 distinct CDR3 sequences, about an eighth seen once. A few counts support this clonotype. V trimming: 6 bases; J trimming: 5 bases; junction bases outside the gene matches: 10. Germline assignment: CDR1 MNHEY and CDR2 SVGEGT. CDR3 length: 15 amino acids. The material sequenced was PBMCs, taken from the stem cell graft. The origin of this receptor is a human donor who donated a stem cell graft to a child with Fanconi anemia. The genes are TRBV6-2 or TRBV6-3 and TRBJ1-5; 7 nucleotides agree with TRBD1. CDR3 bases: TGTGCCAGCAGGGAACAGGGGAGGAACTATCAGCCCCAGCATTTT. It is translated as CASREQGRNYQPQHF.